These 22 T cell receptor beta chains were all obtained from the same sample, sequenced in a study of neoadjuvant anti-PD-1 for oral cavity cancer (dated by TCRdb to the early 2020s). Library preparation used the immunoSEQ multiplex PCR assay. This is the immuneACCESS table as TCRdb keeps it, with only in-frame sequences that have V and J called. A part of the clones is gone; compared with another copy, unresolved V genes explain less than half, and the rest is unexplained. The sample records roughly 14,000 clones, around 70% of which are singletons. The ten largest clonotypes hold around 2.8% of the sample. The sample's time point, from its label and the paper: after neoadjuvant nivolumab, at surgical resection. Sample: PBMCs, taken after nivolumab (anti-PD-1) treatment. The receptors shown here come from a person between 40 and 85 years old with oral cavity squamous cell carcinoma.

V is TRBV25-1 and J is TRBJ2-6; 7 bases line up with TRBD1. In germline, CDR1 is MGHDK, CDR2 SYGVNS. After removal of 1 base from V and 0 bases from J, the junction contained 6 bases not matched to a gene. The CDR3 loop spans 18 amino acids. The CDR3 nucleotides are TGTGCCAGCAGTGAATTCAGGGGGAGATCCTCTGGGGCCAACGTCCTGACTTTC. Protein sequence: CASSEFRGRSSGANVLTF.

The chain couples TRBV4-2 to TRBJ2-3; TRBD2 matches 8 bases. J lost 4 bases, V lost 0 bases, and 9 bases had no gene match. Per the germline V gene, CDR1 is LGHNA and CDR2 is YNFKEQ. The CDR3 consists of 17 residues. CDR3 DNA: TGTGCCAGCAGCCAAGATGGAAGCGGGAGTCGCGCAGATACGCAGTATTTT. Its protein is CASSQDGSGSRADTQYF.

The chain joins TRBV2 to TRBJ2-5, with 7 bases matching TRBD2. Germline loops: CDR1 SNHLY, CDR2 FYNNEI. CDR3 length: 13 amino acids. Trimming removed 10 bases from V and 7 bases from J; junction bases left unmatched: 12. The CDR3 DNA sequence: TGTGCCATTCCCCCAGTCTCGGGGGGGACCCAGTACTTC. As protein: CAIPPVSGGTQYF. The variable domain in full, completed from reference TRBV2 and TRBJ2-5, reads EPEVTQTPSHQVTQMGQEVILRCVPISNHLYFYWYRQILGQKVEFLVSFYNNEISEKSEIFDDQFSVERPDGSNFTLKIRSTKLEDSAMYFCAIPPVSGGTQYFGPGTRLLVL.

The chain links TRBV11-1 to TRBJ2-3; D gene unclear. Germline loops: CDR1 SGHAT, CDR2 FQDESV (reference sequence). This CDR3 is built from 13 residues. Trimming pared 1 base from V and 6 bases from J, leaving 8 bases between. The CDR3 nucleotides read TGTGCCAGCAGCTTAGGGTGGCTGGATACGCAGTATTTT. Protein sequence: CASSLGWLDTQYF.

The CDR3, as DNA: TGTGCCAGCAGCCTCTCGCACGAGGGAGAGACCCAGTACTTC. This translates into CASSLSHEGETQYF. The chain employs TRBV9 and TRBJ2-5; D possibly corresponds to TRBD2 (5 bases). This CDR3 region has 14 residues. Germline V gene sequence: CDR1 SGDLS, CDR2 YYNGEE. V was cut by 4 bases and J by 4 bases, with 14 bases left in between.

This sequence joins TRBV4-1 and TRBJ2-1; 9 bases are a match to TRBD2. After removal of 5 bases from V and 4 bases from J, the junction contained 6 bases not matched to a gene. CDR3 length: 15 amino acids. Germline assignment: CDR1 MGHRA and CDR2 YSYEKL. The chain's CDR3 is CASSSRLAAYNEQFF. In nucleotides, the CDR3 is TGCGCCAGCAGCTCCCGACTAGCGGCGTACAATGAGCAGTTCTTC.

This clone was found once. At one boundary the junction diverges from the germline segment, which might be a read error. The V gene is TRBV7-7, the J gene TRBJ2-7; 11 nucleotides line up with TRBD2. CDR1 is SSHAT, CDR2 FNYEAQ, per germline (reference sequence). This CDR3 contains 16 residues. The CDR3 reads CASSPSGLAASYEQYF. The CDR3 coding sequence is TGTGCTAGCAGCCCATCGGGACTAGCGGCTTCCTACGAGCAGTACTTC.

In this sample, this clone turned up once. The CDR3 region has the DNA TGTGCCATCAGTTCGCCAGACAGTAACACTGAAGCTTTCTTT. It translates to CAISSPDSNTEAFF. The chain couples TRBV10-3 to TRBJ1-1; D perhaps matches TRBD1 (5 bases). CDR1 and CDR2 from the germline V gene are ENHRY and SYGVKD. V gave up 5 bases and J gave up 2 bases, with 12 bases separating them. CDR3 size: 14 residues.

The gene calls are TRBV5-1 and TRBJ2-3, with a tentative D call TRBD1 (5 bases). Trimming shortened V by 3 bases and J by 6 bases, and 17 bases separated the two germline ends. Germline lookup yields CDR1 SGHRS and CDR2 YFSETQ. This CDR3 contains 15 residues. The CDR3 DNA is TGCGCCAGCAGCTCTACTCCACAGGTTTCGGATACGCAGTATTTT. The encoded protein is CASSSTPQVSDTQYF.

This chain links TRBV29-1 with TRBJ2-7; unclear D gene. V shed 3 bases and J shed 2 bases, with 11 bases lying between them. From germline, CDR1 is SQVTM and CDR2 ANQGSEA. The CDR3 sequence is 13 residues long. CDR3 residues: CSVESPVTYEQYF. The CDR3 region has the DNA TGCAGCGTTGAGTCCCCCGTTACCTACGAGCAGTACTTC.

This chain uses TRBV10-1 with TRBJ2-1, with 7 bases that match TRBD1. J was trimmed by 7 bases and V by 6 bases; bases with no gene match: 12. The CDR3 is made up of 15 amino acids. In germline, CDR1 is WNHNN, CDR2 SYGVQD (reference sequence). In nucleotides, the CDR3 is TGCGCCAGCAGCCCTCAGACAGGGACGGGAAATGAGCAGTTCTTC. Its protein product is CASSPQTGTGNEQFF.

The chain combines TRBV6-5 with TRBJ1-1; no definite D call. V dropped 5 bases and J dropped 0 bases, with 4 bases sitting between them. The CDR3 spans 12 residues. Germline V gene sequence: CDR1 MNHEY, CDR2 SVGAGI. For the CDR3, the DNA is TGTGCCAGCAGTACAGTGAACACTGAAGCTTTCTTT. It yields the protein CASSTVNTEAFF.

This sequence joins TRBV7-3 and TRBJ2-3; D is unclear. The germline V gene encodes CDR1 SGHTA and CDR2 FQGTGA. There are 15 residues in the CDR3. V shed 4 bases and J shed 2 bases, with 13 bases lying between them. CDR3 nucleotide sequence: TGTGCCAGCAGCTCGATGGGCGGATTCACAGATACGCAGTATTTT. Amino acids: CASSSMGGFTDTQYF.

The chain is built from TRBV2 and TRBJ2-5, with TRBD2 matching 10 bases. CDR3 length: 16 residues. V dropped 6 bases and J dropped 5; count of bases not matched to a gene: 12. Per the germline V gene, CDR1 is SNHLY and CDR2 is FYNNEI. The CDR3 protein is CASRGTSGNLGETQYF. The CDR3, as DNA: TGTGCCAGCAGGGGAACTAGCGGGAACTTAGGGGAGACCCAGTACTTC.

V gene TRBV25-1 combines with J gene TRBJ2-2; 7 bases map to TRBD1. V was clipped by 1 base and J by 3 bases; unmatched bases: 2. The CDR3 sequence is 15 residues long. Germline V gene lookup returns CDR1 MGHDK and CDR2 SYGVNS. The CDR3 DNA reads TGTGCCAGCAGTGAATCCGGGACAGACACCGGGGAGCTGTTTTTT. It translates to CASSESGTDTGELFF.

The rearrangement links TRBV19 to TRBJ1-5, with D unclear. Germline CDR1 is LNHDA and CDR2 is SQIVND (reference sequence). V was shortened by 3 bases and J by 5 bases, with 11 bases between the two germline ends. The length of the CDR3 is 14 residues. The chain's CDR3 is CASSIDGIYQPQHF. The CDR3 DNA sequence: TGTGCCAGTAGTATCGACGGGATATATCAGCCCCAGCATTTT.

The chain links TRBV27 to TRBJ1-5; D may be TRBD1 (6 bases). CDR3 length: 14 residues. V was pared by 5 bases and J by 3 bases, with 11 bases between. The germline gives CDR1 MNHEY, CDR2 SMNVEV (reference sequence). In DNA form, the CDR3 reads TGTGCCAGCAGTCTACAGGGTGTCAATCAGCCCCAGCATTTT. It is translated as CASSLQGVNQPQHF.

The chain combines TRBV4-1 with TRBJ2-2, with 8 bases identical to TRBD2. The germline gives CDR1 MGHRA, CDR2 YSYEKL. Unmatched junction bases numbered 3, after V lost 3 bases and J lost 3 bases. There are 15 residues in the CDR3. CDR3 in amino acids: CASSQREADTGELFF. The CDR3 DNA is TGCGCCAGCAGCCAGCGGGAGGCGGACACCGGGGAGCTGTTTTTT.

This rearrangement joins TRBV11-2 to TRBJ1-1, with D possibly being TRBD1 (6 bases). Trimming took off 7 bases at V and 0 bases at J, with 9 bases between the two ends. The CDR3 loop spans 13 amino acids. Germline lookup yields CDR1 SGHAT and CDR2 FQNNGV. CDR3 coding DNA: TGTGCCAGCACAGGACAGCTGAACACTGAAGCTTTCTTT. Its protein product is CASTGQLNTEAFF.

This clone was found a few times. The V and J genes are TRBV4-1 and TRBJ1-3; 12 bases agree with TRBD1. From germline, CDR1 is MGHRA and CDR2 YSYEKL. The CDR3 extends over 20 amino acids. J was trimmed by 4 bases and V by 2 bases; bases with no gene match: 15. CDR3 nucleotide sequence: TGCGCCAGCAGCCAACGATTCGGACCGGGACAGGGGGCGGGAGGAAACACCATATATTTT. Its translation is CASSQRFGPGQGAGGNTIYF.

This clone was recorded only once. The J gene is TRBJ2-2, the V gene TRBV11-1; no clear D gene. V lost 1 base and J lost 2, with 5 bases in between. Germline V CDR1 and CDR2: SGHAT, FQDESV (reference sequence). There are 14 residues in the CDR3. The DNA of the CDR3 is TGTGCCAGCAGCTTAGTACAAAACACCGGGGAGCTGTTTTTT. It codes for CASSLVQNTGELFF. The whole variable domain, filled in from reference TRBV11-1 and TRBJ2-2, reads EAEVAQSPRYKITEKSQAVAFWCDPISGHATLYWYRQILGQGPELLVQFQDESVVDDSQLPKDRFSAERLKGVDSTLKIQPAELGDSAMYLCASSLVQNTGELFFGEGSRLTVL.

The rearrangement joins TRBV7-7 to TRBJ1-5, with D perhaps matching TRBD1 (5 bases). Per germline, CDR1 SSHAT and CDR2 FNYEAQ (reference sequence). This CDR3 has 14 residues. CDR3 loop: CATPPGTGNQPQHF. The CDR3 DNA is TGTGCTACTCCACCCGGGACGGGCAATCAGCCCCAGCATTTT.